This TCR beta chain stems from a study of shared clonotypes between healthy human individuals. Each cell subset's genomic DNA was divided evenly among several immunoSEQ plates. Only in-frame clones appear in the TCRdb table, and some are missing; sequencing was by immunoSEQ multiplex PCR. The sample includes about 600,000 clones, almost 97% of them seen just once. The CDR3 has 15 amino acids. The V end was cut by 1 base, the J end by 8 bases, with 12 bases between. Germline V gene data show CDR1 as MDHEN and CDR2 as SYDVKM. This receptor was identified in a woman aged 25-40 years in good health. This chain connects TRBV28 to TRBJ1-6, with unresolved D. Sequencing was carried out using naive CD4+ T cells sorted from blood. Subset given: CD45RA+ positively selected. In DNA, the CDR3 is TGTGCCAGCAGTTTATCCGATGGACTATATTCACCCCTCCACTTT. Translating it yields CASSLSDGLYSPLHF.